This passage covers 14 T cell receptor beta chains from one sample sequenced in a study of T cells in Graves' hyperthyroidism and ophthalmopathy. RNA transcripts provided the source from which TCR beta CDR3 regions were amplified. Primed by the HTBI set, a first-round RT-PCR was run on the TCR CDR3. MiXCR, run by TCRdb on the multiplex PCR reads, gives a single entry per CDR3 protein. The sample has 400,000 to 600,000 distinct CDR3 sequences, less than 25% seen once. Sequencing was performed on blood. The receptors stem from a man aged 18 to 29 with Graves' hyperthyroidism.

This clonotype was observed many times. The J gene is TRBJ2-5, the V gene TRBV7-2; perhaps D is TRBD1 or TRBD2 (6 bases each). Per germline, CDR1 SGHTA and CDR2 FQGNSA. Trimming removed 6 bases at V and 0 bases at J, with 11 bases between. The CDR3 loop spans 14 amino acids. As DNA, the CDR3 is TGTGCCAGCAGAACGGGGGCGTACCAAGAGACCCAGTACTTC. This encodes CASRTGAYQETQYF.

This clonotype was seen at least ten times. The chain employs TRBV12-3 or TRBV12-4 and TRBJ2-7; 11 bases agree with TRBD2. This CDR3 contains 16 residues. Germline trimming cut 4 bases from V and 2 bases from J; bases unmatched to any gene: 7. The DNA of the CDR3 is TGTGCCAGCAGTTGGGGACTAGCGGTTTCTACCTACGAGCAGTACTTC. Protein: CASSWGLAVSTYEQYF.

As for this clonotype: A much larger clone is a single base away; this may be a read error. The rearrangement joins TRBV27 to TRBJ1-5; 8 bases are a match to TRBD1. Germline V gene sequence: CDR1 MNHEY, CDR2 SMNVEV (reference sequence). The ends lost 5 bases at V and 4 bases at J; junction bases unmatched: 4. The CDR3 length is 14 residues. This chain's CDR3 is CASSQRQGNQPQHF. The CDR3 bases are TGTGCCAGCAGTCAGAGACAGGGGAATCAGCCCCAGCATTTT.

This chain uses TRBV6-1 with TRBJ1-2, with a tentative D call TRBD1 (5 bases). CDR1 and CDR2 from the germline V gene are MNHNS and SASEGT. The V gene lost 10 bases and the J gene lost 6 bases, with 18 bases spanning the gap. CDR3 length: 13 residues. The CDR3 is CAIPGAGNNGYTF. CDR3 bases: TGTGCCATCCCTGGGGCTGGGAACAATGGCTACACCTTC.

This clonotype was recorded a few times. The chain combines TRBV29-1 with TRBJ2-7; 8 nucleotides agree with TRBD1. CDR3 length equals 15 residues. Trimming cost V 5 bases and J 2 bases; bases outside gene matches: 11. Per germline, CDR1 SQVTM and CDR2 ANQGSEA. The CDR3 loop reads CSVTPYRGEAYEQYF. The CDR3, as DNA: TGCAGCGTTACTCCCTACAGGGGGGAGGCCTACGAGCAGTACTTC.

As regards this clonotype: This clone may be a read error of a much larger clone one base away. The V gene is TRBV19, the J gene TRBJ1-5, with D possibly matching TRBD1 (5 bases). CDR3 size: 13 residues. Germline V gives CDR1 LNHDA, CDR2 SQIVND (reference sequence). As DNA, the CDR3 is TGTGCCCGTAGTGAGGAGGGGTATCAGCCCCAGCATTTT. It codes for CARSEEGYQPQHF.

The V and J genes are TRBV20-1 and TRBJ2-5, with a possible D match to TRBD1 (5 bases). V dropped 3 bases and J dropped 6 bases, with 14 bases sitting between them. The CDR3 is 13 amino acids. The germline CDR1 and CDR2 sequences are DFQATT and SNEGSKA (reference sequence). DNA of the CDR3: TGCAGTGCTAGTTTGACTTGGGGCAAGACCCAGTACTTC. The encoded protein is CSASLTWGKTQYF.

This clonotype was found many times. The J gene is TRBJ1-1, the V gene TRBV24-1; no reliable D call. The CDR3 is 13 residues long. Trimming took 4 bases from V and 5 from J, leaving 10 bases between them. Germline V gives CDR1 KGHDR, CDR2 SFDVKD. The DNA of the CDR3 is TGTGCCACCAGTGACCTGGACGGGACTGAAGCTTTCTTT. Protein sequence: CATSDLDGTEAFF.

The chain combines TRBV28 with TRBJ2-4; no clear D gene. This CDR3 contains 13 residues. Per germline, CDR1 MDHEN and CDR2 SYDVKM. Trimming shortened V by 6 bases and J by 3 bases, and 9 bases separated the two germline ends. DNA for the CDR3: TGTGCCAGCAGCCCCCACGACAAAAACATTCAGTACTTC. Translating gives CASSPHDKNIQYF.

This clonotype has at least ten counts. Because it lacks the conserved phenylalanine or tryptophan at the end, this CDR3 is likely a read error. Here the CDR3 reads CASTTLQGANQPQHL. The CDR3 nucleotides are TGTGCCAGCACCACCTTACAGGGGGCCAATCAGCCCCAGCATCTT. The chain is built from TRBV28 and TRBJ1-5; the match to TRBD1 covers 9 bases. Losses at the gene ends were 7 bases for V and 3 bases for J; bases not matched to a gene: 7. From germline, CDR1 is MDHEN and CDR2 SYDVKM. The CDR3 is 15 residues long.

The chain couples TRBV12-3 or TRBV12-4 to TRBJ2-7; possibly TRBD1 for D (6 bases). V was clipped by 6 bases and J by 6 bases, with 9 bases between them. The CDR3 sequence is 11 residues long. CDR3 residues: CASRQGSEQYF. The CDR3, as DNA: TGTGCCAGCAGGCAGGGGAGCGAGCAGTACTTC.

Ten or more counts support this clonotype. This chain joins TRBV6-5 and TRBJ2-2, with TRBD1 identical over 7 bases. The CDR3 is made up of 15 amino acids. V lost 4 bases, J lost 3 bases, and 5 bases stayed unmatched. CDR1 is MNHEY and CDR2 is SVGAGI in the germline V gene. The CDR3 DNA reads TGTGCCAGCAGTTTCCGGGACAGCCACACCGGGGAGCTGTTTTTT. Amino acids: CASSFRDSHTGELFF.

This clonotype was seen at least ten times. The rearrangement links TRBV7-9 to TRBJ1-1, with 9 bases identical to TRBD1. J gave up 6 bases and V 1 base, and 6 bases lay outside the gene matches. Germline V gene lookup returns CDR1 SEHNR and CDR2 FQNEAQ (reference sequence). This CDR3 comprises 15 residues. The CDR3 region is CASSLGDRDLPEAFF. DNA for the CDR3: TGTGCCAGCAGCTTAGGGGACAGGGATTTACCTGAAGCTTTCTTT.

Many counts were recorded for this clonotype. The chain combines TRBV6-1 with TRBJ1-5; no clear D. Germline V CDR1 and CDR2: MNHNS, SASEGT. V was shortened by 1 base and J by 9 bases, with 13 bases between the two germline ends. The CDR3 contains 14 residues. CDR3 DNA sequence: TGTGCCAGCAGTGAAGTGGCCCAAAAGGTGCCCCAGCATTTT. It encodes CASSEVAQKVPQHF.